In this sample, the clone carrying this T cell receptor beta chain turned up a few times. This specimen belongs to a study of blood T cells in healthy people across ages. Turning to the study itself: Per every two T cells, about one barcoded beta molecule was captured by template switching.

CDR3 size: 12 residues. In germline, CDR1 is MNHEY, CDR2 SVGEGT. For every donor, a draw yielded around 10 milliliters of peripheral blood. Combining a sample-barcoded 5' primer with a J-beta primer mix, a second PCR ran for roughly 6 to 11 cycles. Each CDR3 protein is one row after TCRdb ran MiXCR on the 5' RACE reads. The sample shows more than 650,000 distinct CDR3 sequences, roughly 50% of them seen only once. The receptor's source is a man older than 75 in good health. The sequencing sample was made of blood. The chain joins TRBV6-2 or TRBV6-3 to TRBJ2-4; D remains unclear. The DNA matches TRBJ2-7 better at its end, which makes the J call doubtful. CDR3 protein: CASSYDTHEQYF. Written as DNA, the CDR3 is TGTGCCAGCAGTTACGACACCCACGAGCAGTACTTC.